The text below deals with one T cell receptor beta chain. It lacks a known antigen. Nothing much larger sits one base from this clone, and base qualities are not available. TCRbeta CDR3 regions were amplified from genomic DNA by means of the immunoSEQ Assay, a bias-controlled multiplex PCR. On the authors' methods: The number of nucleated cells in each sample was estimated by amplification of reference gene primers within the assay. To quantify the absolute abundance of each unique TCRbeta CDR3 rearrangement, sequence reads were collapsed and filtered. Productive Simpson clonality was computed per sample as the square root of Simpson's diversity index over productive rearrangements. In TCRdb, the immuneACCESS table is reduced to in-frame sequences with V and J assigned. These tables do not hold every clone; where another copy was compared, an unresolved V gene accounts for under half, and the others remain unexplained. Clone size and the V and J calls come from that table; the DNA yielded D and trimming. The sample table holds roughly 60,000 clones, of which 80% to 90% were seen once. Of the sample, 5.6% is held by the ten largest clones.

This specimen belongs to a study of blood T cell repertoires in COVID-19 (dated by TCRdb to the early 2020s). For the wider study: Samples from collaborators originated in the United States, Italy and Spain and spanned both the acute and convalescent phases of COVID-19. The sample metadata nearly always contained a de-identified subject ID, COVID-19 status, age in years and sex. The repertoires were made available in a free public database intended to serve as a resource for research on the immune response to SARS-CoV-2. The prospective study material was composed of cDNA or gDNA derived from T cells, B-cell-depleted T cells, or PBMCs. Where HLA class I and class II types were available, the types were taken from metadata supplied by the sample provider, not from assay-based typing. Samples were obtained from the ongoing ImmuneRACE study (first 160 participants) and from over a thousand subjects provided by 6 global collaborators. Deeply sampled blood TCRbeta repertoires from subjects exposed to, actively infected with, or recovered from COVID-19 were included in the dataset. What the research found in general, with its limitations: Clinical and demographic metadata were provided uncurated, with the amount varying by source and participant.

The germline V gene sets CDR1 to MGHRA and CDR2 to YSYEKL. V is reduced by 1 base and J by 3 bases, leaving a spacing of 15 bases between them. The CDR3 holds 16 amino acids from the cysteine to the phenylalanine. The read is trimmed to its CDR3 DNA, 48 bases read in frame from base 1. Whole blood was collected in K2EDTA tubes by collaborating institutions according to the institutions' own protocols. Collaborator samples were shipped for TCRbeta analysis as frozen whole blood, isolated PBMCs, or DNA extracted from either sample type. Sequencing was performed on peripheral blood. The chain employs TRBV4-1 and TRBJ1-2, with TRBD1 perhaps the D gene, on 6 matching bases. This TCR was sampled from a woman aged 60 to 75 with acute or convalescent COVID-19. Read as DNA, the sequence is TGCGCCAGCAGCCAAGTAGGCGACAGGCCAGACTATGGCTACACCTTC. Its translation reads: CASSQVGDRPDYGYTF.